The clone carrying this T cell receptor (beta chain) was detected only a few times. Its cognate antigen is unknown. The sample belongs to a study of T-cell reconstitution after alpha-beta-depleted transplantation in children. Regarding the study as a whole: Alpha-beta T cells present about two months after transplant were reported to originate from several hundred expanded graft clones. It was newly produced T cells that mostly accounted for T-cell counts and diversity one year after transplant.

Unique molecular identifiers were used to barcode this TCRbeta library. One entry per CDR3 protein, called by TCRdb with MiXCR from the PCR reads. This table holds about 460,000 distinct CDR3 sequences, approximately 10% found once. V lost 8 bases to trimming and J lost 5 bases, with 18 bases between them. CDR3 length: 15 amino acids. The V gene's germline CDR1 is MDHEN and CDR2 SYDVKM. This specimen was PBMCs, mostly from graft donor cells, taken 180 days after TCRalphabeta/CD19-depleted stem cell transplant. The clonotype originates from a female patient aged 2-15 years who had a stem cell transplant for aplastic anemia, so the T cells may come from the graft donor. This chain uses TRBV28 with TRBJ2-2; perhaps TRBD2 as D (6 bases). CDR3 region: CASRDSPWGTGELFF. CDR3 bases: TGTGCCAGCCGGGACTCTCCCTGGGGTACCGGGGAGCTGTTTTTT.